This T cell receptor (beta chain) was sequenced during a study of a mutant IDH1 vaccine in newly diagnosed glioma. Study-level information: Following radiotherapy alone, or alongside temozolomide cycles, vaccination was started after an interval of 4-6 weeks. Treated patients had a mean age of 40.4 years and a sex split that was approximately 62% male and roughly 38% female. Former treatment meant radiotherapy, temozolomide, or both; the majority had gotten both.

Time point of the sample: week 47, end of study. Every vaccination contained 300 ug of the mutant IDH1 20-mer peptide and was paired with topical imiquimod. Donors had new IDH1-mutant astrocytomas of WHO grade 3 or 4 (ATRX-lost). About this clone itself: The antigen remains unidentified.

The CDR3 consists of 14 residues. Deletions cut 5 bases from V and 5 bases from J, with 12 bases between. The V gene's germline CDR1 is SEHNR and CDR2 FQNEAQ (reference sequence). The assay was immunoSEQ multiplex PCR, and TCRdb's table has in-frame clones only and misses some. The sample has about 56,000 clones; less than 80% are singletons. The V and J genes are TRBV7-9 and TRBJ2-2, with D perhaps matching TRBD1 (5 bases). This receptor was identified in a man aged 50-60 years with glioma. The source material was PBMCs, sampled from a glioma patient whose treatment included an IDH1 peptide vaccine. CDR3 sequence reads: CASSLQGVTGELFF. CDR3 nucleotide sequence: TGTGCCAGCAGCCTCCAGGGTGTAACCGGGGAGCTGTTTTTT.